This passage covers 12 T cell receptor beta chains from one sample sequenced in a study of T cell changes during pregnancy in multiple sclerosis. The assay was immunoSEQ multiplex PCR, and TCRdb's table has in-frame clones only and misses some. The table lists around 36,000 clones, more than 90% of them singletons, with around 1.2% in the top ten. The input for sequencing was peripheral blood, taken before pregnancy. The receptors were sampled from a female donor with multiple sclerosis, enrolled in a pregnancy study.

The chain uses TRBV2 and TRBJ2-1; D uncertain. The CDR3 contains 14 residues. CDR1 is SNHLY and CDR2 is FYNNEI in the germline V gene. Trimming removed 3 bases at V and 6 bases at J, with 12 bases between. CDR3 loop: CASSDVERLNEQFF. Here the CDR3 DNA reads TGTGCCAGCAGTGATGTAGAGCGTCTCAATGAGCAGTTCTTC.

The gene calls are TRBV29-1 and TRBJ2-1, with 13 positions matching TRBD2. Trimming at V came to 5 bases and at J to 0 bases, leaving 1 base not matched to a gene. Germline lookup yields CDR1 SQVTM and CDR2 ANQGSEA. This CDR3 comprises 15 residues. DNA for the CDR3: TGCAGCGTTAGGACTAGCGGGAGCTCCTACAATGAGCAGTTCTTC. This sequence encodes CSVRTSGSSYNEQFF.

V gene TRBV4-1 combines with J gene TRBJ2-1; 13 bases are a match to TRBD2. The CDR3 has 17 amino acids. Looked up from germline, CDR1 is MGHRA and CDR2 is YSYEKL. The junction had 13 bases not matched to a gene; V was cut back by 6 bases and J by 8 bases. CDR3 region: CASRIDSGLAGRDEQFF. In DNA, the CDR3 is TGCGCCAGCAGAATAGATTCGGGACTAGCGGGAAGGGATGAGCAGTTCTTC.

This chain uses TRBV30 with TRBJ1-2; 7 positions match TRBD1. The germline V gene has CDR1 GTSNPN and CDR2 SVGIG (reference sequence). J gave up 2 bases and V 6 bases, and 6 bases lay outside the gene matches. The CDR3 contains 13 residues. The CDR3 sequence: CACSRDRNYGYTF. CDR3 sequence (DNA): TGTGCCTGTTCCCGGGACAGAAACTATGGCTACACCTTC. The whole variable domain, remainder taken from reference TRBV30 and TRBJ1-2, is SQTIHQWPATLVQPVGSPLSLECTVEGTSNPNLYWYRQAAGRGLQLLFYSVGIGQISSEVPQNLSASRPQDRQFILSSKKLLLSDSGFYLCACSRDRNYGYTFGSGTRLTVV.

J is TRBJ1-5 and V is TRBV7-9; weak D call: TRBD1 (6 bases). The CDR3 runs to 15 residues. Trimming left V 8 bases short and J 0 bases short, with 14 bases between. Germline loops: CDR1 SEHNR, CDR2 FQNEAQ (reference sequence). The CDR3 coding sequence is TGTGCCAGCGGACCAGGACAGCATAGCAATCAGCCCCAGCATTTT. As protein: CASGPGQHSNQPQHF.

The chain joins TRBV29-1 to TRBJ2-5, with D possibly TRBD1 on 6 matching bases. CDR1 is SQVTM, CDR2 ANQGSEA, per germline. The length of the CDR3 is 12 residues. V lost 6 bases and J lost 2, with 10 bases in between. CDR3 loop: CSVQRGQETQYF. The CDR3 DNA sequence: TGCAGCGTCCAAAGGGGGCAAGAGACCCAGTACTTC.

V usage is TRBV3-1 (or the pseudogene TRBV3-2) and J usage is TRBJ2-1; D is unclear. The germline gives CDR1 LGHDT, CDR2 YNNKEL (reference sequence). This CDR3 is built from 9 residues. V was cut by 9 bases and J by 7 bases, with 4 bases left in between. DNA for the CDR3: TGTGCCAGTAAAAATGAGCAGTTCTTC. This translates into CASKNEQFF.

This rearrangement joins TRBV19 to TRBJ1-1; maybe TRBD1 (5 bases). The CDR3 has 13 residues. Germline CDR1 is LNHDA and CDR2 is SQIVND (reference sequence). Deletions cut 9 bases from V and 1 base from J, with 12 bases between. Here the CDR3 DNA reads TGTGCCAGCGCCCGGGGGGGGAACACTGAAGCTTTCTTT. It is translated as CASARGGNTEAFF.

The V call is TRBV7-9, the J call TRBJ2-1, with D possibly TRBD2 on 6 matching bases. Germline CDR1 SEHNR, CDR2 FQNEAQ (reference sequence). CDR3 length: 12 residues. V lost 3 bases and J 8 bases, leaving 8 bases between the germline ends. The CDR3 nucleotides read TGTGCCAGCAGCTTTCCGGGGGATGAGCAGTTCTTC. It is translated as CASSFPGDEQFF. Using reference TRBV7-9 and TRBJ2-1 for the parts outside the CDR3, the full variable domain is DTGVSQNPRHKITKRGQNVTFRCDPISEHNRLYWYRQTLGQGPEFLTYFQNEAQLEKSRLLSDRFSAERPKGSFSTLEIQRTEQGDSAMYLCASSFPGDEQFFGPGTRLTVL.

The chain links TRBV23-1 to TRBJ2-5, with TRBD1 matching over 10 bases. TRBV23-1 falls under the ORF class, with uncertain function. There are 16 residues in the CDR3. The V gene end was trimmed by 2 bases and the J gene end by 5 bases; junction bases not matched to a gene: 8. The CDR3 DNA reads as TGCGCCAGCAGTCAAGGTGACAGGGGGCGGTGGGAGACCCAGTACTTC. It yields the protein CASSQGDRGRWETQYF.

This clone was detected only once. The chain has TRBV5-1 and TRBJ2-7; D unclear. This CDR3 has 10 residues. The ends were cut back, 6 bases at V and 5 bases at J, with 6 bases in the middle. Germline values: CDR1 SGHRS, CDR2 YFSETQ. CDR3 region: CASTRHEQYF. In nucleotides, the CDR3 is TGCGCCAGCACCCGTCACGAGCAGTACTTC.

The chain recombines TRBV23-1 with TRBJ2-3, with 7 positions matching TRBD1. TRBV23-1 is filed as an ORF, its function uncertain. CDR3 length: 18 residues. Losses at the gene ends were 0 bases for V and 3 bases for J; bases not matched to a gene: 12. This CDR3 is CASSQSKTGQKETDTQYF. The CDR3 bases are TGCGCCAGCAGTCAATCGAAGACAGGGCAGAAAGAAACAGATACGCAGTATTTT.